This TCR beta chain was obtained from a study of blood T cell repertoires in COVID-19. Method: immunoSEQ multiplex PCR; TCRdb's copy keeps in-frame clones and lacks some. Here the sample spans over 50,000 clones, 87% being singletons. The receptor's source is a man in his 60s with acute or convalescent COVID-19. The source material was peripheral blood.

This chain's CDR3 is CASRADTGDTQYF. The CDR3, as DNA: TGTGCCAGCAGGGCCGATACGGGAGATACGCAGTATTTT. This sequence joins TRBV27 and TRBJ2-3; no definite D call. The CDR3 contains 13 residues. Germline assignment: CDR1 MNHEY and CDR2 SMNVEV (reference sequence). V was trimmed by 6 bases and J by 5 bases, leaving 12 bases between them.